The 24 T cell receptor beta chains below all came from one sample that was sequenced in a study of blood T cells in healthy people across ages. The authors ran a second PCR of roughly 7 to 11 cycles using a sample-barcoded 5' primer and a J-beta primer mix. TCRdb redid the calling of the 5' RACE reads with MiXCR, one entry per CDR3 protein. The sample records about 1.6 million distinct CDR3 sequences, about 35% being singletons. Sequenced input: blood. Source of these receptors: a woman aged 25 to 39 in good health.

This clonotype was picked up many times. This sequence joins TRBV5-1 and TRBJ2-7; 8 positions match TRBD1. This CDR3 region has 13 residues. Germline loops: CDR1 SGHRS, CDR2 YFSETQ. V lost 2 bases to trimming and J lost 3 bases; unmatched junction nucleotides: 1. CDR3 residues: CASSLQGDYEQYF. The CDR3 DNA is TGCGCCAGCAGCTTACAGGGGGACTACGAGCAGTACTTC.

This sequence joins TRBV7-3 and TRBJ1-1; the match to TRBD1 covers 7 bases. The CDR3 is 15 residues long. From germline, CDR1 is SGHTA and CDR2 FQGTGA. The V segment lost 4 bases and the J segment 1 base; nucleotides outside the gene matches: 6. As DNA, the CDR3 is TGTGCCAGCAGCTGGAGGGACAGCAAGAACACTGAAGCTTTCTTT. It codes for CASSWRDSKNTEAFF.

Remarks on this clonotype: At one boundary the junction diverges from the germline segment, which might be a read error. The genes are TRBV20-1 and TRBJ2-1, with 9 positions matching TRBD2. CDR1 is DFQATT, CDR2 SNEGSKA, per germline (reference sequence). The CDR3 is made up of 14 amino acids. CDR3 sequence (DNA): TGCAGTGCTAGAGAGGCGGGGGGGCTCAATGGGCAGTTCTTC. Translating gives CSAREAGGLNGQFF.

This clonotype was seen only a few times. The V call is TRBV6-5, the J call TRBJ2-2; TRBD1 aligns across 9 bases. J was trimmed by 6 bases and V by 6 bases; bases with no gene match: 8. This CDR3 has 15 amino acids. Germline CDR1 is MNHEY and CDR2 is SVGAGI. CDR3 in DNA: TGTGCCAGCAGACCACAGGGGGCGATCCCCGGGGAGCTGTTTTTT. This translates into CASRPQGAIPGELFF.

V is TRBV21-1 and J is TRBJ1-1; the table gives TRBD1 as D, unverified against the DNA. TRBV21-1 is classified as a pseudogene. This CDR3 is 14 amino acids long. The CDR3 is CASSLDVPNTEAFF. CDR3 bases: TGTGCCAGCAGCCTGGACGTCCCGAACACTGAAGCTTTCTTT.

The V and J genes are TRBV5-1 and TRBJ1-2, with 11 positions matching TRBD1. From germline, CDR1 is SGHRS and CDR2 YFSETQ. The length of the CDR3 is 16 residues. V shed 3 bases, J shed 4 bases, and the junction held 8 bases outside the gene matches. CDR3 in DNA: TGCGCCAGCAGCTGGCTAGGGACAGGGGGAATCTATGGCTACACCTTC. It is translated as CASSWLGTGGIYGYTF.

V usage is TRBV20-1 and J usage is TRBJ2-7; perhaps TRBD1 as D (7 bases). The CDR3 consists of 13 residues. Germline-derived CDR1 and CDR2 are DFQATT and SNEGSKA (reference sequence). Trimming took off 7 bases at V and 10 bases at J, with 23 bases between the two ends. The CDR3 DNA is TGCAGTGTTCCCCAGGGGGGTGTGAAGATCCAGTACTTC. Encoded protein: CSVPQGGVKIQYF.

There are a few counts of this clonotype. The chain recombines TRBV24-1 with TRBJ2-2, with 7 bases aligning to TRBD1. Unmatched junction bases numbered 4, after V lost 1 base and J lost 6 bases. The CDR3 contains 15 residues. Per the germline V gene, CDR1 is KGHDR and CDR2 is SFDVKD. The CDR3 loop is CATSDLRGQAGELFF. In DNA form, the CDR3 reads TGTGCCACCAGTGATTTAAGGGGGCAGGCCGGGGAGCTGTTTTTT.

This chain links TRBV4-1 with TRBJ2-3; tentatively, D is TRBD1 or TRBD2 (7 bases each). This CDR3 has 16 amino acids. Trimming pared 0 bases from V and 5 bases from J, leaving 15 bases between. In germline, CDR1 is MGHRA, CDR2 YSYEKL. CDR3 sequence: CASSQDWGGGLDTQYF. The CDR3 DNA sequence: TGCGCCAGCAGCCAAGATTGGGGAGGGGGCTTAGATACGCAGTATTTT.

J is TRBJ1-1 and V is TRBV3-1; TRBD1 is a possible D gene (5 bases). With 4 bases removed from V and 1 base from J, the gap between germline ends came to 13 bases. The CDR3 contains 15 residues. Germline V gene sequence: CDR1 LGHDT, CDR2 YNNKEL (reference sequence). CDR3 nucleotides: TGTGCCAGCAGCCCAAGGATCGGGGGGAACACTGAAGCTTTCTTT. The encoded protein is CASSPRIGGNTEAFF.

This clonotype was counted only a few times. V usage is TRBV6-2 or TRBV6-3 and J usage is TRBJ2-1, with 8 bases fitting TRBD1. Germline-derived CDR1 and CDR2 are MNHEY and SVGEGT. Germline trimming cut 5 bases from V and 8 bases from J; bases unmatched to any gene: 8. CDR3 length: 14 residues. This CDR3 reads CASSNNRGAHEQFF. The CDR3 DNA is TGTGCCAGCAGTAATAACAGGGGGGCCCATGAGCAGTTCTTC.

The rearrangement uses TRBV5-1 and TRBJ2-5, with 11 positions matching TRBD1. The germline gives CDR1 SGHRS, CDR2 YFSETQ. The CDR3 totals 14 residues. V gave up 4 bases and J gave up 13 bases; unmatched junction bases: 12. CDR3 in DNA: TGCGCCAGCAGCCGGGACAGGGGGGAGTACGAGCGGTACTTC. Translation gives CASSRDRGEYERYF. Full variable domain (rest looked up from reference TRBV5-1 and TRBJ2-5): KAGVTQTPRYLIKTRGQQVTLSCSPISGHRSVSWYQQTPGQGLQFLFEYFSETQRNKGNFPGRFSGRQFSNSRSEMNVSTLELGDSALYLCASSRDRGEYERYFGPGTRLLVL.

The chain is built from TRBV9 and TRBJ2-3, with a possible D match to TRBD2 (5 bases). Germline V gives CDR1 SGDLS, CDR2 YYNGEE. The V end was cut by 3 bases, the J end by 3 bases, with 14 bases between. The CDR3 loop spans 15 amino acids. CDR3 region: CASSETGIWTDTQYF. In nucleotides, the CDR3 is TGTGCCAGCAGCGAGACCGGGATTTGGACAGATACGCAGTATTTT.

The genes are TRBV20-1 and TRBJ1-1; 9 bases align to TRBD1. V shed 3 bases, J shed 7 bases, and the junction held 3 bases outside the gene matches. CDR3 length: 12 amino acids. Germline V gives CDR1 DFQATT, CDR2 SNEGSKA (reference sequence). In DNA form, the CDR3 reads TGCAGTGCTAGCGACAGGGGGGTTGAAGCTTTCTTT. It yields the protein CSASDRGVEAFF.

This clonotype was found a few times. The CDR3 loop is CASSQGTGNEQYF. The CDR3 nucleotides are TGTGCCAGCAGCCAAGGGACAGGGAACGAGCAGTACTTC. The rearrangement joins TRBV3-1 to TRBJ2-7; 8 bases map to TRBD1. Trimming took 1 base from V and 5 from J; bases not matched to a gene: 1. This CDR3 is 13 amino acids long. The germline gives CDR1 LGHDT, CDR2 YNNKEL (reference sequence).

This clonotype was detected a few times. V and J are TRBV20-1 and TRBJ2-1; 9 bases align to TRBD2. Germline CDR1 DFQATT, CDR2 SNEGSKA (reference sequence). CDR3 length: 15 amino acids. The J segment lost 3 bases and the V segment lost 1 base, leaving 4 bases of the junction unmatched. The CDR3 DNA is TGCAGTGCTAGAGGTCTAGCGGGGAACTACAATGAGCAGTTCTTC. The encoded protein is CSARGLAGNYNEQFF.

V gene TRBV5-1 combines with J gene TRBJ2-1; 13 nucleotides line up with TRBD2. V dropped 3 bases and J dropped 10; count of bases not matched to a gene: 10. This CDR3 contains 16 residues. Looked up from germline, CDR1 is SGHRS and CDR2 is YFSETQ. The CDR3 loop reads CASSSRGLAGIEEQFF. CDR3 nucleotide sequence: TGCGCCAGCAGCTCAAGGGGACTAGCGGGAATAGAGGAGCAGTTCTTC.

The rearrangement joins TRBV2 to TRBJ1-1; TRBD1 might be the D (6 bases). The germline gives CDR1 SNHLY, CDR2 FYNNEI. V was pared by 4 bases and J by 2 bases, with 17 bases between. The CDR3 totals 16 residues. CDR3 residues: CASSVKDAGANTEAFF. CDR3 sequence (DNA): TGTGCCAGCAGTGTTAAGGATGCAGGGGCAAACACTGAAGCTTTCTTT.

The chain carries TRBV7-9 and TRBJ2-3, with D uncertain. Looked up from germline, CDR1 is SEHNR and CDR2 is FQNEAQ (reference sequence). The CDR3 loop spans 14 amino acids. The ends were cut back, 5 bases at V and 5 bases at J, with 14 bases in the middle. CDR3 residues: CASSPNGPGDTQYF. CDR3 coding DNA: TGTGCCAGCAGCCCTAATGGGCCCGGAGATACGCAGTATTTT.

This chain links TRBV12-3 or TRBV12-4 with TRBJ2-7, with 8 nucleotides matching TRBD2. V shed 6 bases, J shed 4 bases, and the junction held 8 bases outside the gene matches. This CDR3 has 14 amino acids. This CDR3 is CASSVSGSWYEQYF. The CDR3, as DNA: TGTGCCAGCAGCGTAAGCGGGAGTTGGTACGAGCAGTACTTC.

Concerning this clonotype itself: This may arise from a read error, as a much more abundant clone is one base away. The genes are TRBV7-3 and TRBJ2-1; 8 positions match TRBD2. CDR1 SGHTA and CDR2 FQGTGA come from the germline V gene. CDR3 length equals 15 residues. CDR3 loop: CASSLTGLGLNEQLF. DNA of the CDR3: TGTGCCAGCAGCTTAACGGGACTAGGGCTCAATGAGCAGCTCTTC. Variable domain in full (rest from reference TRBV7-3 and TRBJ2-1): GAGVSQTPSNKVTEKGKYVELRCDPISGHTALYWYRQSLGQGPEFLIYFQGTGAADDSGLPNDRFFAVRPEGSVSTLKIQRTERGDSAVYLCASSLTGLGLNEQLFGPGTRLTVL.

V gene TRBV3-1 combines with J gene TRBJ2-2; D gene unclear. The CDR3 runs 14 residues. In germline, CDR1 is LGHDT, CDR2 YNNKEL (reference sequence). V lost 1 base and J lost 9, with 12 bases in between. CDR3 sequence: CASSQGTAWRELFF. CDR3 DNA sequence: TGTGCCAGCAGCCAAGGGACGGCGTGGCGGGAGCTGTTTTTT.

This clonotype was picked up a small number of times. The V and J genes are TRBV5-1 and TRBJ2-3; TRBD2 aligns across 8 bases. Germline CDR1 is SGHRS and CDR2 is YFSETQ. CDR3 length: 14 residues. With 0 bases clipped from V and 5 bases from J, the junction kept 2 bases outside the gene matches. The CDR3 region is CASSLGSGVDTQYF. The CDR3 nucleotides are TGCGCCAGCAGCTTGGGTAGCGGGGTAGATACGCAGTATTTT. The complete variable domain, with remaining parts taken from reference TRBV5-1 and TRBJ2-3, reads KAGVTQTPRYLIKTRGQQVTLSCSPISGHRSVSWYQQTPGQGLQFLFEYFSETQRNKGNFPGRFSGRQFSNSRSEMNVSTLELGDSALYLCASSLGSGVDTQYFGPGTRLTVL.

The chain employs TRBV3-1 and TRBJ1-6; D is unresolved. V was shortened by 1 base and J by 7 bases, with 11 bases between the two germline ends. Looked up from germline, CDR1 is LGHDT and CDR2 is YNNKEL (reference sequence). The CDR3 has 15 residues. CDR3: CASSQGQISNSPLHF. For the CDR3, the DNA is TGTGCCAGCAGCCAAGGGCAGATTTCAAATTCACCCCTCCACTTT.